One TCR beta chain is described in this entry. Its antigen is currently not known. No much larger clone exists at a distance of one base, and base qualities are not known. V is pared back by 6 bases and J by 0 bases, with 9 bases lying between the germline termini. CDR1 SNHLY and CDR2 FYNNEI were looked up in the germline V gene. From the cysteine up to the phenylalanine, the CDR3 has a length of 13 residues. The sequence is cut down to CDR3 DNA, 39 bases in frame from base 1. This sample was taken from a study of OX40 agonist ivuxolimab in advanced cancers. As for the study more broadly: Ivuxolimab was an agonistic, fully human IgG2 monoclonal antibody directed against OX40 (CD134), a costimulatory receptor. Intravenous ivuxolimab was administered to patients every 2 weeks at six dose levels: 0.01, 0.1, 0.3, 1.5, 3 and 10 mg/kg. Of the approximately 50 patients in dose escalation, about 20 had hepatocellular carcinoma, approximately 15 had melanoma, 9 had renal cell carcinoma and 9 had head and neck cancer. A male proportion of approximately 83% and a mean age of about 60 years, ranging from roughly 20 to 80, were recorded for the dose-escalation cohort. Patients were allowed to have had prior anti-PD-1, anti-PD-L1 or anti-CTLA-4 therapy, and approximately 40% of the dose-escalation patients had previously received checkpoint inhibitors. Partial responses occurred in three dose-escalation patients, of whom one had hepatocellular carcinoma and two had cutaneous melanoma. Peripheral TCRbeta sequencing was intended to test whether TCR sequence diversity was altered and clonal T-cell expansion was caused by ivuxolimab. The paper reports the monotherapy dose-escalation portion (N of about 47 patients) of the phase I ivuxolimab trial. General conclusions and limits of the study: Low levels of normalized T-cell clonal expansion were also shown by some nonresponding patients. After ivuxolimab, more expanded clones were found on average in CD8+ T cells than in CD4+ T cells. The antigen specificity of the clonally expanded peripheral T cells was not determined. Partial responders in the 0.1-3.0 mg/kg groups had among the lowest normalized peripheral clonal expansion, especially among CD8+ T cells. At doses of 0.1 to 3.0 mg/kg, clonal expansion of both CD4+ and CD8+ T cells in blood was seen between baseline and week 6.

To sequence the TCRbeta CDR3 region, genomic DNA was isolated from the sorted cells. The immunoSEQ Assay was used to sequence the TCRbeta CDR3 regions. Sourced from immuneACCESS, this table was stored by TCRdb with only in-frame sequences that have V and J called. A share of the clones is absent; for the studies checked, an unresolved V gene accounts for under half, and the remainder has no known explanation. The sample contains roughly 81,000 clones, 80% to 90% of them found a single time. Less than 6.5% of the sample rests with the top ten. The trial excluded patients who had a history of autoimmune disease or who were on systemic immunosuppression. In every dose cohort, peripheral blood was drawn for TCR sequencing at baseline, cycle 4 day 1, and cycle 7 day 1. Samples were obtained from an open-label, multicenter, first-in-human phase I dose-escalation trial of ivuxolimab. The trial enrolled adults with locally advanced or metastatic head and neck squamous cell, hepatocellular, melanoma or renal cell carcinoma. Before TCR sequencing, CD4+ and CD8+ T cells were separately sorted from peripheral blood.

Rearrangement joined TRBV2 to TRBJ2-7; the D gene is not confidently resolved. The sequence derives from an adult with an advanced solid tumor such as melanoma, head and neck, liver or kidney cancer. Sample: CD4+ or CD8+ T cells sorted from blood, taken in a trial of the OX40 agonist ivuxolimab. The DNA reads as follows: TGTGCCAGCAGAGGTGGGTACTCCTACGAGCAGTACTTC. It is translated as CASRGGYSYEQYF.